What follows are 23 T cell receptor beta chains derived from one specimen sequenced in a study of cytomegalovirus exposure and HLA in healthy donors. The PCR was carried out with 60 Vbeta primers and 13 Jbeta primers. Some clones are missing from TCRdb's copy, which holds only in-frame ones; the method was immunoSEQ multiplex PCR. The sample includes 150,000 to 200,000 clones, about 9% of them seen just once. The specimen sequenced was PBMCs. The source of these receptors is a woman aged 25 to 39 in good health and CMV-seropositive.

The chain is built from TRBV4-1 and TRBJ2-5, with unresolved D. The germline V gene encodes CDR1 MGHRA and CDR2 YSYEKL. Trimming took off 1 base at V and 0 bases at J, with 15 bases between the two ends. There are 17 residues in the CDR3. The CDR3 here is CASSQVLERMYQETQYF. The CDR3 coding sequence is TGCGCCAGCAGCCAAGTGTTGGAGAGAATGTACCAAGAGACCCAGTACTTC.

This clone was counted many times. The V call is TRBV2, the J call TRBJ1-3, with a weak D call TRBD1 (5 bases). The CDR3 is 16 amino acids. CDR1 SNHLY and CDR2 FYNNEI come from the germline V gene. V dropped 3 bases and J dropped 2 bases, with 14 bases sitting between them. CDR3: CASSDLRVATGNTIYF. The CDR3 nucleotides are TGTGCCAGCAGTGACCTCAGGGTCGCCACTGGAAACACCATATATTTT.

This clone was seen more than once but under ten times. This chain uses TRBV6-6 with TRBJ1-2; TRBD1 might be the D (6 bases). Deletions cut 7 bases from V and 3 bases from J, with 18 bases between. Germline CDR1 reads MNHNY; CDR2 reads SVGAGI (reference sequence). The CDR3 length is 15 residues. The CDR3 DNA is TGTGCCAGCACCTTACGGACAGCAGGACACTATGGCTACACCTTC. Amino acids: CASTLRTAGHYGYTF.

This clone was counted a few times. The gene calls are TRBV9 and TRBJ2-2, with unresolved D. The CDR3 loop spans 15 amino acids. V was clipped by 3 bases and J by 5 bases, with 14 bases between them. The V gene's germline CDR1 is SGDLS and CDR2 YYNGEE. This chain's CDR3 is CASSGLTGGTGELFF. In DNA, the CDR3 is TGTGCCAGCAGCGGATTAACGGGTGGGACCGGGGAGCTGTTTTTT.

This clone showed up just a few times. The V and J genes are TRBV7-2 and TRBJ2-1, with D possibly matching TRBD2 (5 bases). This CDR3 has 15 residues. The germline V gene encodes CDR1 SGHTA and CDR2 FQGNSA. Deletions cut 3 bases from V and 2 bases from J, with 11 bases between. CDR3 residues: CASSFGGSPYNEQFF. In DNA form, the CDR3 reads TGTGCCAGCAGCTTCGGAGGTTCCCCCTACAATGAGCAGTTCTTC. Filled out from reference TRBV7-2 and TRBJ2-1, the complete variable domain reads GAGVSQSPSNKVTEKGKDVELRCDPISGHTALYWYRQSLGQGLEFLIYFQGNSAPDKSGLPSDRFSAERTGGSVSTLTIQRTQQEDSAVYLCASSFGGSPYNEQFFGPGTRLTVL.

This chain connects TRBV27 to TRBJ2-2, with D perhaps matching TRBD1 (6 bases). CDR1 and CDR2 (germline): MNHEY, SMNVEV (reference sequence). V shed 8 bases and J shed 2 bases, with 15 bases lying between them. The CDR3 runs 15 residues. CDR3 sequence (DNA): TGTGCCAGCCGACTGGACAGAACTAACACCGGGGAGCTGTTTTTT. It codes for CASRLDRTNTGELFF.

Only a few counts were recorded for this clone. The rearrangement joins TRBV2 to TRBJ1-1, with 7 nucleotides matching TRBD1. The CDR3 is 15 residues long. The ends lost 6 bases at V and 5 bases at J; junction bases unmatched: 12. CDR1 and CDR2 from the germline V gene are SNHLY and FYNNEI. In nucleotides, the CDR3 is TGTGCCAGCAGCGATCCTCACAGGGGAGAAACTGAAGCTTTCTTT. Protein product: CASSDPHRGETEAFF.

The chain is built from TRBV29-1 and TRBJ2-5, with a weak D call TRBD1 (5 bases). The CDR3 has 13 amino acids. From germline, CDR1 is SQVTM and CDR2 ANQGSEA. The ends were cut back, 3 bases at V and 0 bases at J, with 8 bases in the middle. CDR3 DNA sequence: TGCAGCGTTGACCACAGGTACCAAGAGACCCAGTACTTC. It translates to CSVDHRYQETQYF.

This clone was picked up a small number of times. This rearrangement joins TRBV30 to TRBJ2-3; TRBD2 is a possible D gene (5 bases). Trimming took off 2 bases at V and 1 base at J, with 13 bases between the two ends. Germline-derived CDR1 and CDR2 are GTSNPN and SVGIG (reference sequence). The CDR3 loop spans 15 amino acids. DNA for the CDR3: TGTGCCTGGAGTTTCGTAAAGAGGGGCACAGATACGCAGTATTTT. As protein: CAWSFVKRGTDTQYF.

The V call is TRBV18, the J call TRBJ2-2; weak D call: TRBD2 (5 bases). This CDR3 spans 15 amino acids. CDR1 is KGHSH, CDR2 LQKENI, per germline. The germline V and J ends were trimmed by 6 bases and 3 bases, with 14 bases remaining between them. The DNA of the CDR3 is TGTGCCAGCTCCGTGTGGGAGCACGACACCGGGGAGCTGTTTTTT. Translating it yields CASSVWEHDTGELFF.

V gene TRBV2 combines with J gene TRBJ1-2; D might be TRBD1 (6 bases). This CDR3 spans 15 amino acids. Per germline, CDR1 SNHLY and CDR2 FYNNEI. The V end was cut by 1 base, the J end by 0 bases, with 9 bases between. This chain's CDR3 is CASSEGWTANYGYTF. The DNA of the CDR3 is TGTGCCAGCAGTGAAGGCTGGACAGCTAACTATGGCTACACCTTC.

This clone was seen a few times. The V call is TRBV6-5, the J call TRBJ2-1, with D perhaps matching TRBD1 (7 bases). The CDR3 consists of 15 residues. Per the germline V gene, CDR1 is MNHEY and CDR2 is SVGAGI. V lost 11 bases, J lost 2 bases, and 19 bases lay in between. Here the CDR3 reads CASTSRDSPYNEQFF. The CDR3 bases are TGTGCCTCAACTAGCCGGGACAGTCCCTACAATGAGCAGTTCTTC.

The chain joins TRBV5-5 to TRBJ2-1; 10 nucleotides match TRBD2. After removal of 4 bases from V and 4 bases from J, the junction contained 11 bases not matched to a gene. CDR1 is SGHKS, CDR2 YYEKEE, per germline (reference sequence). CDR3 length: 17 amino acids. CDR3 loop: CASSPSALAGAYNEQFF. CDR3 sequence (DNA): TGTGCCAGCAGCCCCTCGGCGCTAGCGGGAGCTTACAATGAGCAGTTCTTC.

The chain uses TRBV13 and TRBJ2-1, with 7 bases identical to TRBD2. Per the germline V gene, CDR1 is PRHDT and CDR2 is FYEKMQ (reference sequence). V shed 4 bases, J shed 2 bases, and the junction held 5 bases outside the gene matches. CDR3 length: 15 residues. CDR3 DNA: TGTGCCAGCAGCTCACGACTAGCCCCCTACAATGAGCAGTTCTTC. Its protein product is CASSSRLAPYNEQFF.

This clone was counted between two and nine times. V and J are TRBV7-8 and TRBJ2-7; 9 nucleotides align to TRBD1. This CDR3 is 16 amino acids long. Germline lookup yields CDR1 SGHVS and CDR2 FQNEAQ. Unmatched junction bases numbered 8, after V lost 0 bases and J lost 5 bases. CDR3 sequence: CASSLAAGTGRHEQYF. The CDR3 nucleotides read TGTGCCAGCAGCTTAGCGGCCGGGACAGGGCGCCACGAGCAGTACTTC.

CDR3 protein: CATSRGGGGYNYEQYF. The CDR3 bases are TGTGCCACCAGCAGAGGAGGGGGAGGGTACAACTACGAGCAGTACTTC. The rearrangement links TRBV15 to TRBJ2-7, with D perhaps matching TRBD2 (7 bases). V lost 1 base to trimming and J lost 3 bases, with 16 bases between them. This CDR3 comprises 16 residues. Germline CDR1 is LNHNV and CDR2 is YYDKDF (reference sequence).

This chain joins TRBV4-2 and TRBJ1-2; TRBD1 matches at 7 bases. The CDR3 runs to 15 residues. CDR1 LGHNA and CDR2 YNFKEQ come from the germline V gene. V was clipped by 0 bases and J by 4 bases; unmatched bases: 5. The CDR3, as DNA: TGTGCCAGCAGCCAAGAAAGGGACAGCTCCTATGGCTACACCTTC. This sequence encodes CASSQERDSSYGYTF.

This clone occurred a few times. The chain joins TRBV14 to TRBJ1-2; D unclear. Trimming left V 4 bases short and J 2 bases short, with 23 bases between. The CDR3 totals 18 residues. Looked up from germline, CDR1 is SGHDN and CDR2 is FVKESK. The CDR3 region has the DNA TGTGCCAGCAGCCCATATCCCGGGATTGATGGGCGGAACTATGGCTACACCTTC. Translating gives CASSPYPGIDGRNYGYTF.

The chain carries TRBV20-1 and TRBJ2-3; tentative D call: TRBD1 (5 bases). Germline lookup yields CDR1 DFQATT and CDR2 SNEGSKA (reference sequence). The V gene lost 6 bases and the J gene lost 6 bases, with 10 bases spanning the gap. The CDR3 runs 11 residues. CDR3 DNA: TGCAGTGCCCATCGACAGGATACGCAGTATTTT. It yields the protein CSAHRQDTQYF.

The J gene is TRBJ1-4, the V gene TRBV7-6; D ambiguous. V dropped 5 bases and J dropped 0 bases, with 10 bases sitting between them. Germline V lookup: CDR1 SGHVS, CDR2 FNYEAQ. CDR3 length: 15 amino acids. CDR3 DNA: TGTGCCAGCAGCCCGACACCGGCAACTAATGAAAAACTGTTTTTT. Its protein product is CASSPTPATNEKLFF.

The chain couples TRBV30 to TRBJ2-3, with D possibly being TRBD2 (5 bases). CDR1 is GTSNPN, CDR2 SVGIG, per germline (reference sequence). V lost 3 bases and J 4 bases, leaving 11 bases between the germline ends. The CDR3 spans 13 residues. CDR3 in amino acids: CAWRRGFPDTQYF. CDR3 bases: TGTGCCTGGAGAAGAGGGTTCCCAGATACGCAGTATTTT. The full variable domain, with the rest looked up from reference TRBV30 and TRBJ2-3, is SQTIHQWPATLVQPVGSPLSLECTVEGTSNPNLYWYRQAAGRGLQLLFYSVGIGQISSEVPQNLSASRPQDRQFILSSKKLLLSDSGFYLCAWRRGFPDTQYFGPGTRLTVL.

This clone was counted a single time. V and J are TRBV5-1 and TRBJ1-1; TRBD1 agrees at 9 bases. J was trimmed by 1 base and V by 1 base; bases with no gene match: 8. Germline assignment: CDR1 SGHRS and CDR2 YFSETQ. This CDR3 is built from 17 residues. As DNA, the CDR3 is TGCGCCAGCAGCTTGCAGGGACAGGGACGGGCGAACACTGAAGCTTTCTTT. Translated, it gives CASSLQGQGRANTEAFF.

This clone was counted only a few times. The chain combines TRBV5-1 with TRBJ1-1, with 9 bases fitting TRBD1. The CDR3 extends over 16 amino acids. The germline gives CDR1 SGHRS, CDR2 YFSETQ. J was trimmed by 1 base and V by 4 bases; bases with no gene match: 8. The CDR3 spells CASSLTVQGANTEAFF. CDR3 bases: TGCGCCAGCAGCCTCACCGTACAGGGGGCGAACACTGAAGCTTTCTTT. Full variable domain (outside the CDR3, taken from reference TRBV5-1 and TRBJ1-1): KAGVTQTPRYLIKTRGQQVTLSCSPISGHRSVSWYQQTPGQGLQFLFEYFSETQRNKGNFPGRFSGRQFSNSRSEMNVSTLELGDSALYLCASSLTVQGANTEAFFGQGTRLTVV.